This T cell receptor beta chain comes out of a study of human T cells and chemical hapten exposure. Study-level points and caveats: With regard to DPC sensitization, TCRs above 1 in 1000 frequency did not change.

This clonotype was seen many times. The antigen is undetermined. Time point in this sample: pre-sensitization, week 0. The treatment denotes: therapeutic diphenylcyclopropenone sensitization with weekly scalp DPC. Participating donors were patients with alopecia, aged 18 to 70 years, considered appropriate candidates for DPC. Attachment of unique molecular identifiers to individual cDNA molecules was performed in the library. TCRdb recomputed calls from the RACE reads with MiXCR, one row per CDR3 protein. Of some 70,000 distinct CDR3 sequences listed, 9.5% to 13% are singletons. V was shortened by 5 bases and J by 8 bases, with 28 bases between the two germline ends. This CDR3 has 18 residues. The germline V gene encodes CDR1 PRHDT and CDR2 FYEKMQ (reference sequence).

The source is a woman between 50 and 59 years old with alopecia areata. Some clones in this sample may be carry-over from other donors' samples. V and J are TRBV13 and TRBJ2-4; the D call may be TRBD1 or TRBD2 (5 bases each). This specimen was whole blood, taken in connection with sensitization to the hapten diphenylcyclopropenone (DPC). CDR3 in amino acids: CASSLRAITGTPPDIQYF. The CDR3 nucleotides are TGTGCCAGCAGCCTCCGCGCAATTACCGGGACGCCCCCCGACATTCAGTACTTC.